Sequencing of this T cell receptor (beta chain) was carried out in a study of CD8 T cells in ankylosing spondylitis. CDR3 length: 14 residues. Looked up from germline, CDR1 is SGDLS and CDR2 is YYNGEE. V gave up 5 bases and J gave up 2 bases, with 11 bases separating them. Generation of TCR beta libraries employed quantitative 5'-RACE incorporating molecular barcodes. MiXCR was run by TCRdb on the 5' RACE reads, yielding one entry per CDR3 protein. The profile shows over 450,000 distinct CDR3 sequences, about 13% of them singletons. Overall study findings and caveats: A TCR beta motif of seven or eight highly homologous variants appeared characteristic of ankylosing spondylitis blood.

This clonotype was observed many times. The antigen remains undetermined. The V gene is TRBV9, the J gene TRBJ2-1, with D uncertain. The sample comprised blood, either unsorted or a sorted T cell fraction (not recorded which). This clonotype was obtained from a male donor with ankylosing spondylitis. CDR3 in DNA: TGTGCCAGCAGGGGTGGGTCGACCTACAATGAGCAGTTCTTC. Residues: CASRGGSTYNEQFF.